This TCR beta chain is from a study of blood T cell repertoires in COVID-19. The wider study: COVID-19 samples from acute and convalescent phases originated in the United States, Italy and Spain.

Germline V gene data show CDR1 as LGHNT and CDR2 as FRNRAP. V dropped 9 bases and J dropped 0 bases, with 18 bases sitting between them. CDR3 length equals 16 residues. The repertoire was sequenced with immunoSEQ multiplex PCR; TCRdb's copy has only in-frame clones and lacks some. The table lists around 230,000 clones, around 90% of them singletons. Those who participated ranged in age from about 18 to 89 years and resided in 20 to 30 US areas. Participant-reported clinical history was the basis for cohort assignment. For recovered donors of Cohort 3, there were two negative PCRs, clearance, or symptom resolution.

The receptor's source is a woman in her twenties or thirties who had recovered from COVID-19. V and J are TRBV12-5 and TRBJ1-5; D is perhaps TRBD1 (5 bases). The sample taken for sequencing was PBMCs or T cells enriched from blood (not recorded which). CDR3 DNA: TGTGCTAGCGGAGTACTCCAGGGATCTAGCAATCAGCCCCAGCATTTT. Translating gives CASGVLQGSSNQPQHF.